The 3 T cell receptor beta chains below come from one sample, sequenced in a study of PD-L1 blockade in urothelial cancer. The data were produced by immunoSEQ multiplex PCR, yet TCRdb's version contains in-frame clones alone and is incomplete. The sample includes approximately 50,000 clones, 82% seen only once; the top ten take approximately 1.7%. This sample's time point: pretreatment peripheral blood. Here the sequenced sample was PBMCs, taken around atezolizumab (anti-PD-L1) treatment. The receptors were sampled from a man aged 45-65 years with urothelial cancer.

Remarks on this clone: At one of its ends the junction is not consistent with the germline gene, which may arise from a read error. The rearrangement links TRBV7-7 to TRBJ2-7; 10 bases are a match to TRBD2. CDR3 size: 15 residues. Germline V gene lookup returns CDR1 SSHAT and CDR2 FNYEAQ (reference sequence). Here the CDR3 DNA reads TGTGCTAGCAGCGCGGATAGCGGGGGGAGGTACGAGCAGTACTTC. Amino acids: CASSADSGGRYEQYF.

The CDR3 DNA is TGTGCCAGCATACCAACGGGGGGTTCCTACAATGAGCAGTTCTTC. Protein product: CASIPTGGSYNEQFF. The rearrangement links TRBV6-6 to TRBJ2-1, with 7 bases lining up with TRBD2. The CDR3 consists of 15 residues. The germline V gene encodes CDR1 MNHNY and CDR2 SVGAGI (reference sequence). The trim removed 7 bases at V and 1 base at J, leaving 7 bases unmatched.

This chain uses TRBV10-3 with TRBJ1-1; TRBD1 aligns across 9 bases. Germline V gene data show CDR1 as ENHRY and CDR2 as SYGVKD. With 4 bases clipped from V and 10 bases from J, the junction kept 10 bases outside the gene matches. The CDR3 is 14 amino acids. The CDR3 loop is CAISGPGQGSPAFF. The DNA for the CDR3 is TGTGCCATCAGTGGACCGGGACAGGGTTCCCCAGCTTTCTTT.